This TCR beta chain was sequenced for a study of blood T cell repertoires in COVID-19. This CDR3 spans 13 amino acids. The V segment lost 7 bases and the J segment 4 bases; nucleotides outside the gene matches: 6. Those enrolled, adults aged about 18 to 89 years, came from fewer than 25 US areas. Some clones are missing from TCRdb's copy, which holds only in-frame ones; the method was immunoSEQ multiplex PCR. The table includes 300,000 to 400,000 clones, 75% to 90% detected once. The material sequenced was PBMCs or T cells enriched from blood (not recorded which). This chain joins TRBV12-3 or TRBV12-4 and TRBJ1-1; 7 bases are shared with TRBD1. This TCR derives from a man aged 30-40 years who had recovered from COVID-19. In nucleotides, the CDR3 is TGTGCCAGCACTTCGACAGGGTTCACTGAAGCTTTCTTT. Its protein is CASTSTGFTEAFF.